These T cell receptor beta chains were read from a single sample in a study of T cell repertoires in cytomegalovirus infection. Their specific antigens are unknown. MiXCR was run by TCRdb on the reads, yielding one entry per CDR3 protein. The repertoire holds fewer than 950,000 distinct CDR3 sequences, with about 30% as singletons. Material: cultured CD8+ T cells from PBMCs, obtained from culture after CMV antigen stimulation. The receptors were sampled from a human donor in good health (CMV status not recorded). Some clones in this sample may be carry-over from other donors' samples. CDR3s include the opening cysteine and the closing phenylalanine or tryptophan. Each record gives: V gene, clone size, J gene, D gene, CDR3 protein, CDR3 DNA. The D gene is left open where the match is weak. Size values are once, few and many counts, or a class for expanded clones, and some rows have none.

TRBV19	-	TRBJ2-2	-	CASSILLTGELFF	TGTGCCAGTAGTATCTTGCTGACCGGGGAGCTGTTTTTT
TRBV27	-	TRBJ2-5	-	CASSRIDQETQYF	TGTGCCAGCAGTAGGATAGACCAAGAGACCCAGTACTTC
TRBV7-6	-	TRBJ2-5	-	CASSPGDGEETQYF	TGTGCCAGCAGCCCAGGGGACGGCGAAGAGACCCAGTACTTC
TRBV27	-	TRBJ1-1	-	CASRAGPYTEAFF	TGTGCCAGCAGAGCAGGACCTTACACTGAAGCTTTCTTT
TRBV7-9	-	TRBJ1-1	-	CASSLPTPNTEAFF	TGTGCCAGCAGCTTGCCGACACCGAACACTGAAGCTTTCTTT
TRBV27	-	TRBJ1-1	-	CASRLRGIMNTEAFF	TGTGCCAGCCGTTTAAGGGGAATAATGAACACTGAAGCTTTCTTT
TRBV6-5	-	TRBJ2-1	-	CASSWGGQSSYNEQFF	TGTGCCAGCAGTTGGGGGGGGCAAAGCTCCTACAATGAGCAGTTCTTC
TRBV7-9	many	TRBJ2-1	-	CASSSRGAFEQFF	TGTGCCAGCAGCTCACGGGGGGCTTTCGAGCAGTTCTTC
TRBV7-8	-	TRBJ2-1	TRBD2	CASSLVPGGSYNEQFF	TGTGCCAGCAGCTTAGTCCCGGGGGGCTCCTACAATGAGCAGTTCTTC
TRBV7-6	many	TRBJ2-5	-	CASSFGGGFQETQYF	TGTGCCAGCAGCTTTGGGGGGGGCTTCCAAGAGACCCAGTACTTC
TRBV7-6	many	TRBJ1-2	-	CASSSDSFPNYGYTF	TGTGCCAGCAGCTCAGACAGTTTCCCTAACTATGGCTACACCTTC
TRBV12-3/TRBV12-4	many	TRBJ2-3	TRBD1	CASSDTGTAAVDTQYF	TGTGCCAGCAGTGACACCGGGACAGCCGCCGTAGATACGCAGTATTTT
TRBV27	-	TRBJ2-5	TRBD2	CASSSVRSGGRKTQYF	TGTGCCAGCAGTTCGGTCCGCAGCGGGGGTCGTAAGACCCAGTACTTC
TRBV7-9	many	TRBJ1-2	TRBD1	CASSLGTDGYTF	TGTGCCAGCAGCTTGGGGACAGATGGCTACACCTTC
TRBV7-8	many	TRBJ1-4	-	CASSLTQGLNEKLFF	TGTGCCAGCAGCTTAACTCAGGGGCTCAATGAAAAACTGTTTTTT
TRBV4-1	-	TRBJ1-1	TRBD1	CASSQAPRQGGTEAFF	TGCGCCAGCAGCCAGGCCCCTCGACAGGGGGGGACTGAAGCTTTCTTT
TRBV2	few	TRBJ1-3	-	CASSELAGLRNTIYF	TGTGCCAGCAGTGAACTCGCGGGTTTGAGAAACACCATATATTTT
TRBV7-9	many	TRBJ1-5	-	CASSPTGTARPQHF	TGTGCCAGCAGCCCCACCGGGACGGCAAGGCCCCAGCATTTT
TRBV4-1	many	TRBJ2-2	-	CASSHGVNTGELFF	TGCGCCAGCAGCCACGGGGTTAACACCGGGGAGCTGTTTTTT
TRBV19	-	TRBJ1-2	-	CASTPDSGSGYTF	TGTGCCAGTACTCCAGACAGTGGGTCTGGCTACACCTTC
TRBV7-2	few	TRBJ2-3	TRBD2	CASSSVAGAAVYSTDTQYF	TGTGCCAGCAGTTCAGTAGCGGGTGCTGCCGTTTATAGCACAGATACGCAGTATTTT
TRBV7-4	-	TRBJ2-1	TRBD1	CASSLPRIGGGEQFF	TGTGCCAGCAGCTTACCGCGGATAGGGGGCGGCGAGCAGTTCTTC
TRBV28	few	TRBJ1-3	TRBD1	CASSLDRAPSGNTIYF	TGTGCCAGCAGTTTGGACAGGGCCCCCTCTGGAAACACCATATATTTT
TRBV7-8	few	TRBJ1-5	-	CASSSPGGMNQPQHF	TGTGCCAGCAGCTCCCCGGGGGGAATGAATCAGCCCCAGCATTTT
TRBV27	-	TRBJ1-5	-	CASSFLQGEQPQHF	TGTGCCAGCAGTTTTCTCCAGGGAGAACAGCCCCAGCATTTT
TRBV6-5	-	TRBJ2-2	TRBD1	CASSYPTGVGELFF	TGTGCCAGCAGTTACCCGACAGGGGTCGGGGAGCTGTTTTTT
TRBV6-5	few	TRBJ2-7	TRBD1	CASSYLGTGESEQYF	TGTGCCAGCAGTTACTTGGGGACAGGGGAGAGCGAGCAGTACTTC
TRBV7-6	few	TRBJ2-7	TRBD2	CASSLGLAATYEQYF	TGTGCTAGCAGCCTAGGACTAGCGGCCACCTACGAGCAGTACTTC
TRBV24-1	-	TRBJ2-1	TRBD1	CATSDLLVGQGNNEQFF	TGTGCCACCAGTGATTTGCTTGTGGGACAGGGTAACAATGAGCAGTTCTTC
TRBV6-5	few	TRBJ1-1	-	CASSPPEGLNTEAFF	TGTGCCAGCAGCCCCCCGGAGGGGCTGAACACTGAAGCTTTCTTT
TRBV12-3/TRBV12-4	many	TRBJ1-4	-	CASSIQGPPTNEKLFF	TGTGCCAGCAGTATACAGGGACCTCCAACTAATGAAAAACTGTTTTTT
TRBV3-1	few	TRBJ1-2	-	CASSQVMGAEPVGQANSGYTF	TGTGCCAGCAGCCAAGTCATGGGGGCTGAGCCTGTCGGGCAGGCCAACAGTGGCTACACCTTC
TRBV6-5	-	TRBJ1-5	-	CASSLVVGNQPQHF	TGTGCCAGCAGCCTCGTGGTGGGCAATCAGCCCCAGCATTTT
TRBV7-9	-	TRBJ2-7	TRBD1	CASSSTRDRPSYEQYF	TGTGCCAGCAGCTCTACCCGGGACAGGCCCTCCTACGAGCAGTACTTC
TRBV7-6	-	TRBJ2-3	TRBD2	CASSGGGAVDTQYF	TGTGCCAGCAGCGGGGGAGGGGCAGTAGATACGCAGTATTTT
TRBV7-9	-	TRBJ2-1	TRBD1	CASRRQGDEQFF	TGTGCCAGCAGACGCCAGGGGGATGAGCAGTTCTTC
TRBV6-6	few	TRBJ2-7	-	CASSSRDGARDEQYF	TGTGCCAGCAGTTCCCGGGACGGGGCAAGGGACGAGCAGTACTTC
TRBV7-9	few	TRBJ1-1	-	CASSKGSRGAEAFF	TGTGCCAGCAGCAAGGGTTCGCGAGGGGCTGAAGCTTTCTTT
TRBV6-1	-	TRBJ1-6	TRBD1	CATRDRGNVSPLHF	TGTGCCACCCGGGACAGGGGAAACGTTTCACCCCTCCACTTT
TRBV2	few	TRBJ1-5	-	CASSDLGSNQPQHF	TGTGCCAGCAGTGATTTAGGTAGCAATCAGCCCCAGCATTTT
TRBV7-8	many	TRBJ1-4	-	CASSPRVLDEKLFF	TGTGCCAGCAGCCCCCGGGTCCTCGATGAAAAACTGTTTTTT
TRBV6-6	-	TRBJ1-1	-	CASSGNTGTEAFF	TGTGCCAGCAGTGGAAATACTGGCACTGAAGCTTTCTTT
TRBV4-2	-	TRBJ2-3	TRBD1	CASSQNGQGVDTQYF	TGTGCCAGCAGCCAGAATGGACAGGGAGTGGATACGCAGTATTTT
TRBV6-1	many	TRBJ2-1	TRBD2	CASRDRDYLGVNEQFF	TGTGCCAGCAGGGATCGGGACTACCTAGGGGTCAATGAGCAGTTCTTC
TRBV27	-	TRBJ2-1	TRBD2	CASSFQRGVYNEQFF	TGTGCCAGCAGTTTTCAGCGGGGGGTCTACAATGAGCAGTTCTTC
TRBV12-3/TRBV12-4	-	TRBJ2-7	-	CASSELSWYEQYF	TGTGCCAGCAGTGAATTGTCCTGGTACGAGCAGTACTTC
TRBV27	-	TRBJ1-1	-	CASSLSGMDTEAFF	TGTGCCAGCAGTTTATCAGGGATGGACACTGAAGCTTTCTTT
TRBV29-1	-	TRBJ2-2	-	CSVDSLNTGELFF	TGCAGCGTGGACAGTCTTAACACCGGGGAGCTGTTTTTT
TRBV9	-	TRBJ2-3	-	CASSKKVDRRDTQYF	TGTGCCAGCAGCAAAAAGGTGGACCGGCGAGATACGCAGTATTTT
TRBV6-5	few	TRBJ2-1	TRBD2	CASSYRGLAGGSSYNEQFF	TGTGCCAGCAGTTACAGAGGACTAGCGGGGGGAAGCTCCTACAATGAGCAGTTCTTC
TRBV5-8	-	TRBJ2-1	-	CASSFGLEYNEQFF	TGTGCCAGCAGCTTTGGCCTCGAATACAATGAGCAGTTCTTC
TRBV10-1	few	TRBJ2-3	-	CASSPTYMAEYTDTQYF	TGCGCCAGCAGTCCAACCTACATGGCCGAATACACAGATACGCAGTATTTT
TRBV27	few	TRBJ2-7	TRBD1	CASSSGTGAFYEQYF	TGTGCCAGCAGTTCCGGGACAGGGGCCTTCTACGAGCAGTACTTC
TRBV7-2	-	TRBJ1-5	-	CASSLALRGNQPQHF	TGTGCCAGCAGCTTAGCGTTGAGGGGAAATCAGCCCCAGCATTTT